A selection of T cell receptor beta chains follows, all from one sample in a study of blood T cell repertoires in COVID-19. Measured with immunoSEQ multiplex PCR; TCRdb has only the in-frame clones, and not every one. The sample consists of some 120,000 clones, around four fifths of them appearing once. Sequencing was done on a sample of peripheral blood. These receptors were taken from a human donor in a cohort sampled during active COVID-19. CDR3s include the opening cysteine and the closing phenylalanine or tryptophan. A D gene is named only where the DNA matches it firmly. The listing skips clone size in some rows; elsewhere it reads once, few, many or a size class.

clone_size,d_call,v_call,j_call,cdr3_nt,cdr3_aa
NA,NA,TRBV14,TRBJ1-3,TGTGCCAGCAGCCGCCCGGGGGGAATTGGAAACACCATATATTTT,CASSRPGGIGNTIYF
few,TRBD1,TRBV19,TRBJ1-2,TGTGCCAGTGAACCGACAGGGGGTAACTATGGCTACACCTTC,CASEPTGGNYGYTF
NA,NA,TRBV5-6,TRBJ1-5,TGTGCCAGCAGCTTGTCCGGGAGCAATCAGCCCCAGCATTTT,CASSLSGSNQPQHF
NA,NA,TRBV7-8,TRBJ1-4,TGTGCCAGCAGGGTGTCTATAACTAATGAAAAACTGTTTTTT,CASRVSITNEKLFF
NA,NA,TRBV6-6,TRBJ1-6,TGTGCCAGCAGTTATACAAGCTCCTATAATTCACCCCTCCACTTT,CASSYTSSYNSPLHF
NA,NA,TRBV19,TRBJ1-5,TGTGCCAGTAGTATGCCGGGGGGGCCTTTGGCTGCCCAGCATTTT,CASSMPGGPLAAQHF
few,NA,TRBV9,TRBJ1-2,TGTGCCAGCAGCGTAGCTCAAGAGCCATATGGCTACACCTTC,CASSVAQEPYGYTF
NA,NA,TRBV7-9,TRBJ1-1,TGTGCCAGCAGCAGTTACAGGGTATCCCAAGCTTTCTTT,CASSSYRVSQAFF
NA,NA,TRBV6-2/TRBV6-3,TRBJ1-2,TGTGCCAGCAGCCATGAGACAGACTATGGCTACACCTTC,CASSHETDYGYTF
NA,NA,TRBV6-1,TRBJ1-1,TGTGCCAGCAAGCTTGACAGCATCAACTTCACTGCTTTCTTT,CASKLDSINFTAFF
NA,NA,TRBV7-8,TRBJ1-1,TGTGCCAGCAGCTTATCGGGTTGGGAGGTTCCCTCCCTTGAAGCTTTCTTT,CASSLSGWEVPSLEAFF